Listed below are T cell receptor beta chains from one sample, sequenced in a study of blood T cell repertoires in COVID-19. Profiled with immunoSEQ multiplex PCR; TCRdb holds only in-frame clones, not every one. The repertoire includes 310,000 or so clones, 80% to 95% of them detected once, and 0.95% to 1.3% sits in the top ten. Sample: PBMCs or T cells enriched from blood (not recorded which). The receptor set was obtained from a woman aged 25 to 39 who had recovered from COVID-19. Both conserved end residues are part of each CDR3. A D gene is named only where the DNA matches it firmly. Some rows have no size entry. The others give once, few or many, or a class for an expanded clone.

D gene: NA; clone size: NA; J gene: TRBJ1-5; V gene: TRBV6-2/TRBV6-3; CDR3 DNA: TGTGCCAGCAGCCTCCGACAGAATGAGTGGCATTGGCATCAGCCCCAGCATTTT; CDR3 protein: CASSLRQNEWHWHQPQHF
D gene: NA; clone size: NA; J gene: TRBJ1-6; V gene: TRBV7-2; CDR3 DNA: TGTGCCAGCAGCAAACAGGACTATAATTCACCCCTCCACTTT; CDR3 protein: CASSKQDYNSPLHF
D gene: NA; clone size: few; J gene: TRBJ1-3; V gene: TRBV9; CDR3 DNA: TGTGCCAGCAGCTTCGGACAGAAGGATCTGGGAAACACCATATATTTT; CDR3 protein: CASSFGQKDLGNTIYF
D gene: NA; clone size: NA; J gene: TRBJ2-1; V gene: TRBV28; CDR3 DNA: TGTGCCAGCAGTCAGGAACTAGCCCAGGGGGTCGATGAGCAGTTCTTC; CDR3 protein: CASSQELAQGVDEQFF
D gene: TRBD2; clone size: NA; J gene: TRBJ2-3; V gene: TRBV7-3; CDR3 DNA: TGTGCCAGCAGCTTAGAGGCGGGAGCTGGGGATACGCAGTATTTT; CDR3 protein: CASSLEAGAGDTQYF
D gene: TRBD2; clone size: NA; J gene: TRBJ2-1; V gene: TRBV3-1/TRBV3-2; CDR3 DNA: TGTGCCAGCAGCCCCAGCGGGAGAGGTAATGAGCAGTTCTTC; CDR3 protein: CASSPSGRGNEQFF
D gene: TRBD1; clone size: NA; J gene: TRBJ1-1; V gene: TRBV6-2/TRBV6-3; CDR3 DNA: TGTGCCAGCAGTGACCCGGGACAGGGTCTCCCCATGAACACTGAAGCTTTCTTT; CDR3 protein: CASSDPGQGLPMNTEAFF
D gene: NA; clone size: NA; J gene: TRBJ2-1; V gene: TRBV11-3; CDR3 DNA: TGTGCCAGCAGTTCCCAATCCGGGCCACGGGGCTACAATGAGCAGTTCTTC; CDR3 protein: CASSSQSGPRGYNEQFF
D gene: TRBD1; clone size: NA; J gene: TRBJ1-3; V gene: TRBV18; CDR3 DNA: TGTGCCAGCTCACCAACACCGGGACAGGGGGCGAAGGGAAACACCATATATTTT; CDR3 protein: CASSPTPGQGAKGNTIYF
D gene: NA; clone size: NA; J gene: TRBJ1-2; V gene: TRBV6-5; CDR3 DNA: TGTGCCAGCAGTTCGACGACAGGCCCCAACTATGGCTACACCTTC; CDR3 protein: CASSSTTGPNYGYTF
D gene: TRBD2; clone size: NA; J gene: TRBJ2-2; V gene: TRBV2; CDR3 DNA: TGTGCCAGCAGAGGGACTAGCGGGACCGGGGAGCTGTTTTTT; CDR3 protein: CASRGTSGTGELFF
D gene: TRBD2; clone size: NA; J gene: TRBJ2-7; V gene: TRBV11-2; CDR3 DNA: TGTGCCAGCAGTCCGACTAGCGGGATCTCCTACGAGCAGTACTTC; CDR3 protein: CASSPTSGISYEQYF
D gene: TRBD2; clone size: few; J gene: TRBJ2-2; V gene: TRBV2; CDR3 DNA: TGTGCCAGCAGTCGGACTAGCGGGAGGGCCGGGGAGCTGTTTTTT; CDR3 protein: CASSRTSGRAGELFF
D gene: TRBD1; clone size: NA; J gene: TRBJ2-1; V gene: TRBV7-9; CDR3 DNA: TGTGCCAGCAGACAGACAGGGGGTAATGAGCAGTTCTTC; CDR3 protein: CASRQTGGNEQFF
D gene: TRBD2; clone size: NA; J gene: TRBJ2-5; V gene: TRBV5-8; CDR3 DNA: TGTGCCAGCAGCTTGGCTAGCGGGAGGGAGACCCAGTACTTC; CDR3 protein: CASSLASGRETQYF
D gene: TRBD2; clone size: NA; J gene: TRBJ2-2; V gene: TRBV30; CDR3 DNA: TGTGCCTGGAGTATTCTAGCGGGAGTGACCGGGGAGCTGTTTTTT; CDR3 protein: CAWSILAGVTGELFF
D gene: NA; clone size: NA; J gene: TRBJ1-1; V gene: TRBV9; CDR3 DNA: TGTGCCAGCAGCGTAGGAGGGGGTCCCACTGAAGCTTTCTTT; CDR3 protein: CASSVGGGPTEAFF
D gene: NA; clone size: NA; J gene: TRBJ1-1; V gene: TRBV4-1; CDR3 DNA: TGCGCCAGCAGCCAAGGTCACCAGTATCCCACTGAAGCTTTCTTT; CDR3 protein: CASSQGHQYPTEAFF
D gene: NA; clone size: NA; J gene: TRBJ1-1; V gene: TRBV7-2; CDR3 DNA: TGTGCCAGCAGACCCGGGGGGGGCGCTGAAGCTTTCTTT; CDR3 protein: CASRPGGGAEAFF
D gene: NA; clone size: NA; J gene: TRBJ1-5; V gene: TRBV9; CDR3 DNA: TGTGCCAGCAGCGCTAATACAGGAGCCGATCAGCCCCAGCATTTT; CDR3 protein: CASSANTGADQPQHF
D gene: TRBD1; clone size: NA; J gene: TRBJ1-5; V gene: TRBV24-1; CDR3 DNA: TGTGCCACCAGTGATTGGGACAGCGTTGGTCAGCCCCAGCATTTT; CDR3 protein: CATSDWDSVGQPQHF
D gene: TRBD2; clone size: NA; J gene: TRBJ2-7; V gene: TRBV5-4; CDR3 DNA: TGTGCCAGCAGCTTCGAACTAGCGGGAGCCTACGAGCAGTACTTC; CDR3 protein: CASSFELAGAYEQYF
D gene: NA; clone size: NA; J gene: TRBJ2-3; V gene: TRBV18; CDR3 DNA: TGTGCCAGCTCACCTATCGTGGGTCAGGAATTCACAGATACGCAGTATTTT; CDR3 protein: CASSPIVGQEFTDTQYF
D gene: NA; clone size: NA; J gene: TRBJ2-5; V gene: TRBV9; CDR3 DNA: TGTGCCAGCAGCGTAGTAGGGGAAGAGACCCAGTACTTC; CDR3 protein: CASSVVGEETQYF
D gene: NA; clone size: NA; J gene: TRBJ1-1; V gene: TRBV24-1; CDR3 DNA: TGTGCCACCAGTGATTCAACAGGACCTACTGAAGCTTTCTTT; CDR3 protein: CATSDSTGPTEAFF
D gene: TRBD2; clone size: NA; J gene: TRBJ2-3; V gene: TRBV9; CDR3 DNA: TGTGCCAGCAGCGTAGAGGGACTAGGCACAGATACGCAGTATTTT; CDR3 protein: CASSVEGLGTDTQYF
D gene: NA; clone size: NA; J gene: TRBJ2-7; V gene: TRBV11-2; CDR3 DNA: TGTGCCAGCAGCTTAGTCAGCGACGTGAGCTCCTACGAGCAGTACTTC; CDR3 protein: CASSLVSDVSSYEQYF